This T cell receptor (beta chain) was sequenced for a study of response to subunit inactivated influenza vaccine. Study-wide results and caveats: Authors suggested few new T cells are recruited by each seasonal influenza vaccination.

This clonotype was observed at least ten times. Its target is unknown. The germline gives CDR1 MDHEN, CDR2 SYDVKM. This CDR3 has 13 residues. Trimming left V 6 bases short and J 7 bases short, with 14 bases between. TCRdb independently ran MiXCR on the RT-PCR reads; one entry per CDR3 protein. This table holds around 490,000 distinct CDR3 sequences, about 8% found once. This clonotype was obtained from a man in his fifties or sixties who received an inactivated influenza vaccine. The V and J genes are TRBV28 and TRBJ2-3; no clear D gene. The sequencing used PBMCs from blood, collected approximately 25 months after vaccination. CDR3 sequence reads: CASSLEAVNTQYF. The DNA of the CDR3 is TGTGCCAGCAGCCTAGAGGCGGTGAATACGCAGTATTTT. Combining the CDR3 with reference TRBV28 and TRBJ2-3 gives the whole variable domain DVKVTQSSRYLVKRTGEKVFLECVQDMDHENMFWYRQDPGLGLRLIYFSYDVKMKEKGDIPEGYSVSREKKERFSLILESASTNQTSMYLCASSLEAVNTQYFGPGTRLTVL.